This T cell receptor beta chain originates from a study of graft-versus-host responses after intestinal transplantation. Study context: All of the recipients had induction that used anti-thymocyte globulin, then tacrolimus and steroids for two to four years. Study results and caveats: Declines in HvG clones occurring early post-transplant were associated with peak circulating GvH clone levels.

Assay: immunoSEQ multiplex PCR; the TCRdb copy retains only in-frame clones and omits some. The data show about 90,000 clones, roughly 92% seen once. Germline assignment: CDR1 LNHDA and CDR2 SQIVND (reference sequence). The CDR3 contains 11 residues. V lost 2 bases and J 5 bases, leaving 4 bases between the germline ends. As for this clone: As yet, its antigen is unknown.

The sequence came from a human donor who received an intestinal transplant. This chain connects TRBV19 to TRBJ2-7; D unclear. Source: unstimulated CD4+ T cells sorted from spleen or lymph node cells, taken before intestinal transplant. This CDR3 reads CASSISDEQYF. The CDR3 nucleotides are TGTGCCAGTAGTATATCAGACGAGCAGTACTTC.